These T cell receptor beta chains were read from a single sample in a study of T cells after yellow fever vaccination. MiXCR, run by TCRdb on the 5' RACE reads, gives a single entry per CDR3 protein. Among roughly 310,000 distinct CDR3 sequences listed, around 3.9% were seen once. The sample here was PBMCs, taken on the day of the yellow fever booster vaccination. Source of these receptors: a man aged 18 to 30 who received the YFV17D yellow fever vaccine. Both conserved end residues are part of each CDR3. Each record gives: J gene, D gene, V gene, clone size, CDR3 DNA, CDR3 protein. A D gene is named only where the DNA matches it firmly. Rows may omit the clone size; those that give it use once, few, many or a size class.

j_call: TRBJ1-2
d_call: .
v_call: TRBV6-6
clone_size: .
cdr3_nt: TGTGCCAGCAGTCAATGGACATCAGACTACACCTTC
cdr3_aa: CASSQWTSDYTF

j_call: TRBJ2-7
d_call: .
v_call: TRBV2
clone_size: many
cdr3_nt: TGTGCCAGCGGGGGGCAGGGCCACTCCTACGAGCAGTACTTC
cdr3_aa: CASGGQGHSYEQYF

j_call: TRBJ2-2
d_call: TRBD2
v_call: TRBV20-1
clone_size: few
cdr3_nt: TGCAGTGCTAGAGATTTTGAGCGGGGGGGTAACACCGGGGAGCTGTTTTTT
cdr3_aa: CSARDFERGGNTGELFF

j_call: TRBJ2-7
d_call: TRBD2
v_call: TRBV7-6
clone_size: many
cdr3_nt: TGTGCCAGCGGCATAAGCGGGGGGTACTCCTACGAGCAGTACTTC
cdr3_aa: CASGISGGYSYEQYF

j_call: TRBJ1-5
d_call: .
v_call: TRBV15
clone_size: .
cdr3_nt: TGTGCCACCAGCTACCCAGCAGCCGTGGGTCAGCCCCAGCATTTT
cdr3_aa: CATSYPAAVGQPQHF

j_call: TRBJ2-2
d_call: TRBD1
v_call: TRBV11-3
clone_size: many
cdr3_nt: TGTGCCAGCAGCTTAGGAGAGGGGGCCGGAACCGGGGAGCTGTTTTTT
cdr3_aa: CASSLGEGAGTGELFF

j_call: TRBJ1-4
d_call: .
v_call: TRBV7-2
clone_size: .
cdr3_nt: TGTGCCAGCAGCAAGGAGGCAACTAATGAAAAACTGTTTTTT
cdr3_aa: CASSKEATNEKLFF

j_call: TRBJ2-5
d_call: .
v_call: TRBV6-2/TRBV6-3
clone_size: few
cdr3_nt: TGTGCCAGCGCGATTGAAGGGGCCCAGTACTTC
cdr3_aa: CASAIEGAQYF

j_call: TRBJ2-1
d_call: TRBD1
v_call: TRBV7-8
clone_size: .
cdr3_nt: TGTGCCAGCAGGGCGGACAGGGGGCGACGAAATGAGCAGTTCTTC
cdr3_aa: CASRADRGRRNEQFF

j_call: TRBJ2-3
d_call: TRBD2
v_call: TRBV4-3
clone_size: many
cdr3_nt: TGCGCCAGCAGCCCGACTAGCGGGGGGGCAGATACGCAGTATTTT
cdr3_aa: CASSPTSGGADTQYF

j_call: TRBJ2-3
d_call: TRBD2
v_call: TRBV28
clone_size: few
cdr3_nt: TGTGCCACCCCGGAGGTAGCGGGGGGGACAGATACGCAGTATTTT
cdr3_aa: CATPEVAGGTDTQYF

j_call: TRBJ2-5
d_call: TRBD1
v_call: TRBV5-1
clone_size: many
cdr3_nt: TGCGCCAGCAGCTTTTCAACAGGGGCTAGAGAGACCCAGTACTTC
cdr3_aa: CASSFSTGARETQYF

j_call: TRBJ1-2
d_call: TRBD1
v_call: TRBV6-6
clone_size: many
cdr3_nt: TGTGCCAGCAGTTACCCGGGCCAGGGGGCACTTGGCTACACCTTC
cdr3_aa: CASSYPGQGALGYTF

j_call: TRBJ1-3
d_call: .
v_call: TRBV5-1
clone_size: many
cdr3_nt: TGCGCCAGCAGCCCGGGTTCTGGAAACACCATATATTTT
cdr3_aa: CASSPGSGNTIYF

j_call: TRBJ1-1
d_call: .
v_call: TRBV29-1
clone_size: many
cdr3_nt: TGCAGCGTTGAAAATCACGCATACGCTGAAGCTTTCTTT
cdr3_aa: CSVENHAYAEAFF

j_call: TRBJ2-5
d_call: .
v_call: TRBV3-1
clone_size: many
cdr3_nt: TGTGCCAGCAGCCGTTCTGGGGTGTTAGGAAAAGAGACCCAGTACTTC
cdr3_aa: CASSRSGVLGKETQYF

j_call: TRBJ1-5
d_call: .
v_call: TRBV3-1
clone_size: few
cdr3_nt: TGTGCCAGCAGCCAGGATCCTGGTGTTCAGCCCCAGCATTTT
cdr3_aa: CASSQDPGVQPQHF

j_call: TRBJ1-1
d_call: TRBD1
v_call: TRBV5-1
clone_size: many
cdr3_nt: TGCGCCAGCAACGATCAGGGGGGGACTGAAGCTTTCTTT
cdr3_aa: CASNDQGGTEAFF

j_call: TRBJ2-4
d_call: TRBD1
v_call: TRBV30
clone_size: many
cdr3_nt: TGTGCCTGGAGTCCAGGGGGTGGAAACATTCAGTACTTC
cdr3_aa: CAWSPGGGNIQYF

j_call: TRBJ1-2
d_call: TRBD1
v_call: TRBV13
clone_size: .
cdr3_nt: TGTGCCAGCAGCTCAGGGGGGGGATCTGGCTACACCTTC
cdr3_aa: CASSSGGGSGYTF

j_call: TRBJ1-2
d_call: .
v_call: TRBV11-2
clone_size: many
cdr3_nt: TGTGCCAGCAGCTTAGTCGTGGGCGCGGGCTATGGCTACACCTTC
cdr3_aa: CASSLVVGAGYGYTF

j_call: TRBJ2-3
d_call: .
v_call: TRBV6-5
clone_size: few
cdr3_nt: TGTGCCAGCAGTTACTCGGGGGCGGGGCCCAGCACAGATACGCAGTATTTT
cdr3_aa: CASSYSGAGPSTDTQYF

j_call: TRBJ1-4
d_call: TRBD1
v_call: TRBV20-1
clone_size: .
cdr3_nt: TGCAGTGCCAAGGACAGGGGTGTGCCCAATAATGAAAAACTGTTTTTT
cdr3_aa: CSAKDRGVPNNEKLFF

j_call: TRBJ1-5
d_call: .
v_call: TRBV27
clone_size: .
cdr3_nt: TGTGCCAGCAGTTTATCGATAGGAGGGGGAAGCAATCAGCCCCAGCATTTT
cdr3_aa: CASSLSIGGGSNQPQHF

j_call: TRBJ2-3
d_call: .
v_call: TRBV12-3/TRBV12-4
clone_size: .
cdr3_nt: TGTGCCAGCAGTTTAGGACAGGGGAGCGGGGGCTTCCCCCCAGGTACGCAGTATTTT
cdr3_aa: CASSLGQGSGGFPPGTQYF

j_call: TRBJ1-1
d_call: .
v_call: TRBV18
clone_size: .
cdr3_nt: TGTGCCAGCTCACCCCGGAACGCCGGGCTATTAGCTGAAGCTTTCTTT
cdr3_aa: CASSPRNAGLLAEAFF

j_call: TRBJ2-5
d_call: .
v_call: TRBV3-1
clone_size: many
cdr3_nt: TGTGCCAGCAGCCAAGATATCAGGGTCGGGGAGACCCAGTACTTC
cdr3_aa: CASSQDIRVGETQYF

j_call: TRBJ1-5
d_call: TRBD1
v_call: TRBV6-2/TRBV6-3
clone_size: .
cdr3_nt: TGTGCCAGCAGTTATAAACCCGACAGGGTCGATCAGCCCCAGCATTTT
cdr3_aa: CASSYKPDRVDQPQHF

j_call: TRBJ2-1
d_call: TRBD2
v_call: TRBV7-3
clone_size: many
cdr3_nt: TGTGCCAGCAGCCCCCAAGGACTAGCGGGTTGGAATGAGCAGTTCTTC
cdr3_aa: CASSPQGLAGWNEQFF

j_call: TRBJ2-3
d_call: .
v_call: TRBV7-2
clone_size: many
cdr3_nt: TGTGCCAGCAGCTTTTCAGGGTGGGGCACAGATACGCAGTATTTT
cdr3_aa: CASSFSGWGTDTQYF

j_call: TRBJ1-4
d_call: .
v_call: TRBV7-9
clone_size: few
cdr3_nt: TGTGCCAGCAGCCCGTCAGGGGCCGTTGAAAAACTGTTTTTT
cdr3_aa: CASSPSGAVEKLFF

j_call: TRBJ2-7
d_call: .
v_call: TRBV4-1
clone_size: many
cdr3_nt: TGCGCCAGCAGCCAAGAATTAAGGGCCAAACGGAGGGAGCAGTACTTC
cdr3_aa: CASSQELRAKRREQYF

j_call: TRBJ1-2
d_call: .
v_call: TRBV7-9
clone_size: .
cdr3_nt: TGTGCCAGCAGCTTAGATCACACTGGCGATTATAGCTATGGCTACACCTTC
cdr3_aa: CASSLDHTGDYSYGYTF

j_call: TRBJ2-3
d_call: .
v_call: TRBV29-1
clone_size: .
cdr3_nt: TGCAGCGCCCTTCTTTGGGGCCAGGTCCCGGATACGCAGTATTTT
cdr3_aa: CSALLWGQVPDTQYF

j_call: TRBJ1-5
d_call: .
v_call: TRBV20-1
clone_size: many
cdr3_nt: TGCAGTGCCACGGCGGGAGGGGGGCTTTCATTTCAGCCCCAGCATTTT
cdr3_aa: CSATAGGGLSFQPQHF

j_call: TRBJ1-6
d_call: TRBD1
v_call: TRBV7-2
clone_size: many
cdr3_nt: TGTGCCAGCAGCGAAGGACAGGGGATGAGTTCACCCCTCCACTTT
cdr3_aa: CASSEGQGMSSPLHF

j_call: TRBJ1-1
d_call: .
v_call: TRBV5-6
clone_size: .
cdr3_nt: TGTGCCAGCAGCTTGGCTAATATGCGGGTTACTTATGAAGCTTTCTTT
cdr3_aa: CASSLANMRVTYEAFF

j_call: TRBJ1-6
d_call: .
v_call: TRBV2
clone_size: many
cdr3_nt: TGTGCCAGCAAGACCGACAGCCATAATTCACCCCTCCACTTT
cdr3_aa: CASKTDSHNSPLHF